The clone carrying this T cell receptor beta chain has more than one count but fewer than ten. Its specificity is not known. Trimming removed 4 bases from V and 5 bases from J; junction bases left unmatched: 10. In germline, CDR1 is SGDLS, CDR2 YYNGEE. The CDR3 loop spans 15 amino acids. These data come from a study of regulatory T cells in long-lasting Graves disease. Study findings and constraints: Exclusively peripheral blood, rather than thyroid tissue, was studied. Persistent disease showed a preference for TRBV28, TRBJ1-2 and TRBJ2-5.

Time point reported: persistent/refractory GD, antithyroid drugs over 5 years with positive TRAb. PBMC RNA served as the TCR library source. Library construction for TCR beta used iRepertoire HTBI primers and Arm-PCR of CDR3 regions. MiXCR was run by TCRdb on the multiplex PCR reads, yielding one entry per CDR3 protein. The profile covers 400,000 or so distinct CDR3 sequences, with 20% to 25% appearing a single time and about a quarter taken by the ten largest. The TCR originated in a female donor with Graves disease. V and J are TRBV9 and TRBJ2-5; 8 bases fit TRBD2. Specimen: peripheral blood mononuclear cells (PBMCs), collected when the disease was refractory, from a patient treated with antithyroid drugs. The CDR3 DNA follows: TGTGCCAGCAGCAAACAAGCGGGAGTTGGCGAGACCCAGTACTTC. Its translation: CASSKQAGVGETQYF.